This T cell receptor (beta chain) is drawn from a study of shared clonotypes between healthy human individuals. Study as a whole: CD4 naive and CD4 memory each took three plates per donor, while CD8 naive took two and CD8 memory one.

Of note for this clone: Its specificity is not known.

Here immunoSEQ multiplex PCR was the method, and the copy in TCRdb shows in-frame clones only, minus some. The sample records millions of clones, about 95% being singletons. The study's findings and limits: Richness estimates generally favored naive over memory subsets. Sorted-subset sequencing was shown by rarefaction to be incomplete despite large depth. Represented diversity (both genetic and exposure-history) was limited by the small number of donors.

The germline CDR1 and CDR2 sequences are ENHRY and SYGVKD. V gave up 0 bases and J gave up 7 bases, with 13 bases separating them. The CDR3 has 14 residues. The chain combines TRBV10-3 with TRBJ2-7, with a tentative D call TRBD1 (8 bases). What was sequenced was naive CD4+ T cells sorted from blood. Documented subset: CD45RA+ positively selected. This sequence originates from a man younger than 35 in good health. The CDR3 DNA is TGTGCCATCAGTGAGTCCACAGGGGGGGAAGAGCAGTACTTC. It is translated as CAISESTGGEEQYF.